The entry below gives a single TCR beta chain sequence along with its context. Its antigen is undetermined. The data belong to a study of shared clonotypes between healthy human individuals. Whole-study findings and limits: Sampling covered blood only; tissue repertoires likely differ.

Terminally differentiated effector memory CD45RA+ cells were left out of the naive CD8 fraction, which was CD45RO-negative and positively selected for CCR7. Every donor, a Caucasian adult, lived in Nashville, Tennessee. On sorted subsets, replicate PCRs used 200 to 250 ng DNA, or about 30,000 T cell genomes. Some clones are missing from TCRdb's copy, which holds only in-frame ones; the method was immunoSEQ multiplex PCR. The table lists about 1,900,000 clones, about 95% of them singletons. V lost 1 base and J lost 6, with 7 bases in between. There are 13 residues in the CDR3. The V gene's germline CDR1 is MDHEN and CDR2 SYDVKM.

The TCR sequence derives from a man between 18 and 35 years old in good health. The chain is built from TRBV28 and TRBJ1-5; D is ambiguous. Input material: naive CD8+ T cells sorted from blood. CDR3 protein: CASSLLVGQPQHF. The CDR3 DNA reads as TGTGCCAGCAGTTTATTGGTAGGTCAGCCCCAGCATTTT.